These 19 T cell receptor beta chains originate from one sample sequenced in a study of T cells in Graves' hyperthyroidism and ophthalmopathy. Amplification of TCR beta CDR3 regions was performed using RNA transcripts as template. The HTBI primer set served for first-round RT-PCR of the TCR CDR3. Each CDR3 protein gets one entry after TCRdb re-called the multiplex PCR reads with MiXCR. The sample yields approximately 600,000 distinct CDR3 sequences, roughly 17% seen once. The sample consisted of blood. These receptors all come from a woman aged 25 to 39 with Graves' hyperthyroidism.

Regarding this clonotype: This may come from a read error, since a much larger clone is one base off. The chain has TRBV12-3 or TRBV12-4 and TRBJ2-1; D is ambiguous. The CDR3 is made up of 14 amino acids. The V gene lost 5 bases and the J gene lost 0 bases, with 8 bases spanning the gap. CDR3 sequence reads: CASSDPSSYNEQFF. CDR3 nucleotide sequence: TGTGCCAGCAGTGATCCTAGCTCCTACAATGAGCAGTTCTTC.

J is TRBJ2-7 and V is TRBV28; no definite D call. Trimming cost V 6 bases and J 1 base, with 10 bases left between them. Germline V gene lookup returns CDR1 MDHEN and CDR2 SYDVKM. The CDR3 sequence is 13 residues long. The CDR3 sequence is CASSGPKSYEQYF. For the CDR3, the DNA is TGTGCCAGCAGCGGGCCCAAGTCCTACGAGCAGTACTTC. Looking up the rest from reference TRBV28 and TRBJ2-7 gives the full variable domain: DVKVTQSSRYLVKRTGEKVFLECVQDMDHENMFWYRQDPGLGLRLIYFSYDVKMKEKGDIPEGYSVSREKKERFSLILESASTNQTSMYLCASSGPKSYEQYFGPGTRLTVT.

Worth noting for this clonotype: A much larger clone differs by one base, so this may be a read error. The chain couples TRBV5-5 to TRBJ1-1; 7 bases are a match to TRBD1. Germline CDR1 is SGHKS and CDR2 is YYEKEE (reference sequence). CDR3 length equals 15 residues. The CDR3 nucleotides are TGTGCCACCAGCTTCTATACAGGGGAGGGGACTGAAGCTTTCTTT. Translation gives CATSFYTGEGTEAFF. Variable domain in full (rest from reference TRBV5-5 and TRBJ1-1): DAGVTQSPTHLIKTRGQQVTLRCSPISGHKSVSWYQQVLGQGPQFIFQYYEKEERGRGNFPDRFSARQFPNYSSELNVNALLLGDSALYLCATSFYTGEGTEAFFGQGTRLTVV.

In its sample, this clonotype was seen a few times. One end of the junction fails to match germline, which may point to a read error. CDR3 in amino acids: CAWSPGSGAYNEQSF. CDR3 DNA sequence: TGTGCCTGGAGTCCAGGTAGCGGGGCCTACAATGAGCAGTCCTTC. This chain joins TRBV30 and TRBJ2-1; 8 nucleotides align to TRBD2. Per germline, CDR1 GTSNPN and CDR2 SVGIG (reference sequence). The CDR3 loop spans 15 amino acids.

Comments on this clonotype: A much larger clonotype is one base distant, so this may be a read error. This rearrangement joins TRBV28 to TRBJ2-7; 9 bases are shared with TRBD1. In germline, CDR1 is MDHEN, CDR2 SYDVKM. CDR3 size: 17 residues. The J segment lost 4 bases and the V segment lost 3 bases, leaving 13 bases of the junction unmatched. The CDR3 loop is CASSFPAKDRGNYEQYF. The CDR3 DNA reads as TGTGCCAGCAGTTTCCCAGCTAAGGACAGGGGAAATTACGAGCAGTACTTC.

This clonotype was observed many times. The chain links TRBV7-2 to TRBJ1-5; D is ambiguous. Germline V gives CDR1 SGHTA, CDR2 FQGNSA. CDR3 size: 14 residues. The V end was cut by 4 bases, the J end by 3 bases, with 10 bases between. As DNA, the CDR3 is TGTGCCAGCAGCTACGGGGTTAACAATCAGCCCCAGCATTTT. Protein: CASSYGVNNQPQHF.

Turning to this clonotype: A much larger clone sits a single nucleotide away, making a read error possible. CDR3 amino acids: CASSNPGQGHNEQYF. Here the CDR3 DNA reads TGTGCCAGCAGCAATCCCGGACAGGGTCACAATGAGCAGTACTTC. The chain has TRBV3-1 and TRBJ2-7; 8 bases fit TRBD1. CDR1 is LGHDT and CDR2 is YNNKEL in the germline V gene (reference sequence). This CDR3 region has 15 residues. V dropped 5 bases and J dropped 7; count of bases not matched to a gene: 13.

This clonotype was counted between two and nine times. V and J are TRBV4-3 and TRBJ2-3; D perhaps matches TRBD2 (6 bases). This CDR3 spans 15 amino acids. The germline V gene encodes CDR1 LGHNA and CDR2 YSLEER. Trimming removed 0 bases from V and 2 bases from J, with 9 bases in between. This CDR3 is CASSQDRGSTDTQYF. CDR3 bases: TGCGCCAGCAGCCAAGATCGGGGGTCCACAGATACGCAGTATTTT.

This clonotype was observed at least ten times. J is TRBJ1-1 and V is TRBV7-9; 7 positions match TRBD1. Germline V gives CDR1 SEHNR, CDR2 FQNEAQ (reference sequence). The CDR3 consists of 16 residues. J gave up 6 bases and V 5 bases, and 15 bases lay outside the gene matches. The CDR3 bases are TGTGCCAGCAGCCCGCAGGGGGGGGTAGGATACGCTGAAGCTTTCTTT. It is translated as CASSPQGGVGYAEAFF.

Ten or more counts support this clonotype. CDR3 DNA sequence: TGTGCCAGCAGCCCCGCAGGTGGAAATTCACCCCTCCACTTT. This sequence encodes CASSPAGGNSPLHF. J is TRBJ1-6 and V is TRBV7-8; no clear D. V lost 5 bases, J lost 7 bases, and 12 bases lay in between. Germline V gene sequence: CDR1 SGHVS, CDR2 FQNEAQ. The CDR3 length is 14 residues. The whole variable domain, filled in from reference TRBV7-8 and TRBJ1-6, reads GAGVSQSPRYKVAKRGQDVALRCDPISGHVSLFWYQQALGQGPEFLTYFQNEAQLDKSGLPSDRFFAERPEGSVSTLKIQRTQQEDSAVYLCASSPAGGNSPLHFGNGTRLTVT.

This clonotype occurred many times. The chain links TRBV11-3 to TRBJ1-1, with TRBD1 matching over 7 bases. Trimming cost V 4 bases and J 7 bases; bases outside gene matches: 9. From germline, CDR1 is SGHNT and CDR2 YENEEA. This CDR3 comprises 14 residues. The CDR3 protein is CASSYRQGPFEAFF. For the CDR3, the DNA is TGTGCCAGCAGCTACCGACAGGGCCCCTTTGAAGCTTTCTTT.

The chain carries TRBV7-6 and TRBJ2-7; a weak D match, TRBD1 (6 bases). With 5 bases removed from V and 8 bases from J, the gap between germline ends came to 10 bases. CDR3 size: 11 residues. Germline V gene lookup returns CDR1 SGHVS and CDR2 FNYEAQ. The CDR3 bases are TGTGCCAGCAGCGCCGACAGGAAGCAGTACTTC. It specifies CASSADRKQYF.

This clonotype was counted at least ten times. The chain employs TRBV5-1 and TRBJ1-1; 8 bases map to TRBD1. This CDR3 contains 14 residues. The trim removed 4 bases at V and 4 bases at J, leaving 6 bases unmatched. Germline loops: CDR1 SGHRS, CDR2 YFSETQ. CDR3 nucleotide sequence: TGCGCCAGCAGCGTGGACAGGGCCGGCACTGAAGCTTTCTTT. It translates to CASSVDRAGTEAFF.

This clonotype has only a few counts. The V and J genes are TRBV29-1 and TRBJ2-1; D could derive from TRBD1 or TRBD2 (6 bases each). Germline V gives CDR1 SQVTM, CDR2 ANQGSEA. With 4 bases removed from V and 4 bases from J, the gap between germline ends came to 11 bases. The CDR3 totals 13 residues. Here the CDR3 DNA reads TGCAGCGTTGTAAGGGGGGAGTACAATGAGCAGTTCTTC. Amino acid sequence: CSVVRGEYNEQFF.

This clonotype was recorded a few times. The rearrangement uses TRBV12-3 or TRBV12-4 and TRBJ1-5, with D uncertain. CDR3 length: 13 amino acids. The germline V and J ends were trimmed by 5 bases and 4 bases, with 9 bases remaining between them. CDR3 sequence: CASSRNENQPQHF. The CDR3, as DNA: TGTGCCAGCAGTCGAAATGAGAATCAGCCCCAGCATTTT.

This clonotype was observed at least ten times. The chain employs TRBV28 and TRBJ1-4; D is perhaps TRBD1 (5 bases). Germline CDR1 is MDHEN and CDR2 is SYDVKM. V lost 6 bases, J lost 3 bases, and 8 bases lay in between. There are 13 residues in the CDR3. The CDR3 reads CASRTRANEKLFF. In nucleotides, the CDR3 is TGTGCCAGCAGGACCAGGGCTAATGAAAAACTGTTTTTT.

This clonotype has ten or more counts. This chain connects TRBV6-2 or TRBV6-3 to TRBJ2-4; 9 positions match TRBD2. This CDR3 spans 14 amino acids. V shed 3 bases and J 8 bases; nucleotides not matched to a gene: 5. The germline V gene has CDR1 MNHEY and CDR2 SVGEGT. The CDR3 DNA follows: TGTGCCAGCAGTTATGCATCTAGCGGGGACATTCAGTACTTC. It yields the protein CASSYASSGDIQYF.

This clonotype was seen many times. J is TRBJ2-7 and V is TRBV6-2 or TRBV6-3; tentatively, D is TRBD1 (6 bases). Trimming cost V 7 bases and J 3 bases, with 22 bases left between them. The germline gives CDR1 MNHEY, CDR2 SVGEGT. The CDR3 runs to 16 residues. The CDR3 region is CASTSTDRTAIYEQYF. The CDR3 DNA reads TGTGCCAGCACCTCCACCGACCGGACAGCTATCTACGAGCAGTACTTC.

This chain joins TRBV6-1 and TRBJ2-3; D is tentatively TRBD1 or TRBD2 (5 bases each). Germline values: CDR1 MNHNS, CDR2 SASEGT. The ends were cut back, 3 bases at V and 5 bases at J, with 15 bases in the middle. CDR3 length: 15 residues. Written as DNA, the CDR3 is TGTGCCAGCAGTGATCCGGGACCCCCGGAAGATACGCAGTATTTT. Translating it yields CASSDPGPPEDTQYF.